This entry concerns a single T cell receptor beta chain. There are 15 residues in the CDR3. The germline CDR1 and CDR2 sequences are MNHNY and SVGAGI (reference sequence). Trimming cost V 6 bases and J 2 bases; bases outside gene matches: 6. Some clones are missing from TCRdb's copy, which holds only in-frame ones; the method was immunoSEQ multiplex PCR. The sample holds tens of thousands of clones, around 85% seen once. This entry is derived from a study of control samples from healthy donors and cancer patients. This rearrangement joins TRBV6-6 to TRBJ2-7; 11 bases are shared with TRBD1. The specimen was blood. This TCR derives from a man aged 40-49 years in good health. CDR3 sequence: CASRRPGQGAYEQYF. CDR3 DNA: TGTGCCAGCAGGAGGCCGGGACAGGGGGCCTACGAGCAGTACTTC.